This TCR beta chain was profiled in a study of long-term antiretroviral therapy in people with HIV. V dropped 4 bases and J dropped 0 bases, with 21 bases sitting between them. Per germline, CDR1 MDHEN and CDR2 SYDVKM. This CDR3 contains 18 residues. No donor had fewer than one pre-ART PBMC sample or fewer than two post-ART PBMC samples. General study findings and limits: Post-ART, diversity grew, though it stayed under transplant donor control levels. Neither ART adherence, viral resistance nor therapy changes were documented.

An immunoSEQ assay, version v3.0, was performed at survey level. Sequencing of each sample targeted about 40,000-55,000 T-cell genomes. Method: immunoSEQ multiplex PCR; TCRdb's copy keeps in-frame clones and lacks some. The table includes some 20,000 clones, about 77% detected once. As regards this clone: What it binds is not known.

The source material was unsorted PBMCs, sampled at the start of antiretroviral therapy, before treatment. This chain joins TRBV28 and TRBJ1-2, with D maybe TRBD1 (6 bases). The TCR comes from a woman in her forties with HIV. The CDR3 nucleotides are TGTGCCAGCAGTTCCCGCCGGGACATCGTTTTAGCTAACTATGGCTACACCTTC. It yields the protein CASSSRRDIVLANYGYTF.